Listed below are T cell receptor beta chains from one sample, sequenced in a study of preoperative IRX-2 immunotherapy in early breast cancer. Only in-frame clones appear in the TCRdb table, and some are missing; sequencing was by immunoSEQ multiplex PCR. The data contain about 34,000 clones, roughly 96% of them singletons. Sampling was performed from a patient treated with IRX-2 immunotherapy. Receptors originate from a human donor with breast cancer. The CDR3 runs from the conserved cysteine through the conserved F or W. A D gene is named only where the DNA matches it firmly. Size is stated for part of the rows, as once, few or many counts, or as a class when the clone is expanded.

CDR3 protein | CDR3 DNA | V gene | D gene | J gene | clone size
CASKMLAGLQETQYF | TGTGCCAGCAAAATGCTAGCGGGGCTCCAAGAGACCCAGTACTTC | TRBV2 | TRBD2 | TRBJ2-5 | .
CSVEGVSYEQYF | TGCAGCGTTGAAGGGGTATCCTACGAGCAGTACTTC | TRBV29-1 | . | TRBJ2-7 | .
CASSQDVLAGDEQYF | TGCGCCAGCAGCCAAGATGTCCTAGCGGGAGACGAGCAGTACTTC | TRBV4-1 | TRBD2 | TRBJ2-7 | .
CASSYADGTGRYF | TGTGCCAGCAGTTACGCGGACGGGACAGGGCGGTACTTC | TRBV6-5 | TRBD1 | TRBJ2-7 | .
CASRTGPTPQYEQYF | TGTGCCAGCAGAACCGGACCTACCCCCCAATACGAGCAGTACTTC | TRBV27 | . | TRBJ2-7 | .
CASIQHDLNYGYTF | TGTGCCAGCATCCAACACGATCTTAACTATGGCTACACCTTC | TRBV6-5 | . | TRBJ1-2 | .
CASSPTQTSMEQYF | TGTGCCAGCAGCCCGACCCAAACTTCGATGGAGCAGTACTTC | TRBV7-6 | . | TRBJ2-5 | once
CASSLAGGTHQPQHF | TGTGCCAGCAGCTTAGCGGGCGGAACCCATCAGCCCCAGCATTTT | TRBV7-8 | . | TRBJ1-5 | .
CSVGASSGSYEQYF | TGCAGCGTGGGGGCGTCCTCGGGGTCCTACGAGCAGTACTTC | TRBV29-1 | . | TRBJ2-7 | .
CAWSVMLREGAFF | TGTGCCTGGAGTGTTATGTTAAGGGAAGGAGCTTTCTTT | TRBV30 | . | TRBJ1-1 | .
CASSERESGVVNSPLHF | TGTGCCAGCAGTGAAAGGGAGTCGGGTGTGGTCAATTCACCCCTCCACTTT | TRBV6-1 | . | TRBJ1-6 | .
CASSILQGADGYTF | TGTGCCAGTAGTATACTACAGGGAGCCGATGGCTACACCTTC | TRBV19 | . | TRBJ1-2 | .
CASSSEGPSGDTQYF | TGTGCCAGCAGCAGCGAGGGGCCCAGTGGAGATACGCAGTATTTT | TRBV7-3 | . | TRBJ2-3 | .
CASSQTSGVYNEQFF | TGTGCCAGCAGCCAGACTAGCGGGGTCTACAATGAGCAGTTCTTC | TRBV7-2 | TRBD2 | TRBJ2-1 | .
CASSIAGGTAFF | TGTGCCAGTAGTATAGCAGGAGGGACAGCTTTCTTT | TRBV19 | . | TRBJ1-1 | .
CAIGGSPYGYTF | TGTGCCATAGGCGGGTCCCCCTATGGCTACACCTTC | TRBV10-3 | . | TRBJ1-2 | .
CASSSRLAGADTQYF | TGTGCCAGCAGCTCCCGACTAGCGGGAGCAGATACGCAGTATTTT | TRBV7-3 | TRBD2 | TRBJ2-3 | .
CASSLALGAAYEQYF | TGTGCCAGCAGCTTAGCGCTTGGGGCGGCCTACGAGCAGTACTTC | TRBV7-9 | . | TRBJ2-7 | once
CASSPTTSYRANTEAFF | TGTGCCAGCAGCCCCACTACCTCATACAGGGCGAACACTGAAGCTTTCTTT | TRBV21-1 | . | TRBJ1-1 | .
CASSQQGLSYEQYF | TGTGCCAGCAGTCAACAGGGGTTGTCCTACGAGCAGTACTTC | TRBV6-6 | TRBD1 | TRBJ2-7 | once
CASTQWGDLEYGYTF | TGTGCCAGCACCCAGTGGGGGGACCTGGAGTATGGCTACACCTTC | TRBV9 | . | TRBJ1-2 | once
CAWSVPLGTGGDGYTF | TGTGCCTGGAGTGTACCCCTCGGGACAGGGGGCGACGGCTACACCTTC | TRBV30 | TRBD1 | TRBJ1-2 | .
CASSFQRQAGETQYF | TGTGCCAGCAGCTTCCAAAGACAGGCGGGAGAGACCCAGTACTTC | TRBV11-2 | . | TRBJ2-5 | .
CASSLGGWDEQFF | TGTGCCAGCAGCTTAGGGGGATGGGATGAGCAGTTCTTC | TRBV7-9 | . | TRBJ2-1 | .
CASSRGLASTDTQYF | TGCGCCAGCAGCCGAGGACTAGCTAGCACAGATACGCAGTATTTT | TRBV4-1 | TRBD2 | TRBJ2-3 | .
CASSLTPTQPPQYNEQFF | TGTGCCAGCAGCTTAACTCCAACCCAGCCTCCCCAATACAATGAGCAGTTCTTC | TRBV7-2 | . | TRBJ2-1 | once
CASSETGTHETQYF | TGTGCCAGCAGTGAGACAGGAACGCATGAGACCCAGTACTTC | TRBV6-1 | . | TRBJ2-5 | .
CASSETGVRETQYF | TGTGCCAGCAGTGAAACGGGAGTACGCGAGACCCAGTACTTC | TRBV2 | . | TRBJ2-5 | .
CASSVDYGNTIYF | TGTGCCAGCAGCGTAGATTATGGAAACACCATATATTTT | TRBV9 | . | TRBJ1-3 | .